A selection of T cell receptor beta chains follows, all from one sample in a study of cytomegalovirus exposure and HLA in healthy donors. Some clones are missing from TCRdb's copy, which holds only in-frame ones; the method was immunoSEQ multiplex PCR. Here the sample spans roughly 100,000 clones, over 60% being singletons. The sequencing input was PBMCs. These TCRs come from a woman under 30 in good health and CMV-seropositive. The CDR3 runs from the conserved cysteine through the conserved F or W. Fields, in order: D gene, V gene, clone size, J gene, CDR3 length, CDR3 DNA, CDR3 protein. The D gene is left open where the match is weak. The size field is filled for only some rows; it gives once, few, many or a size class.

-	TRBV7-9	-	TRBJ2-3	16	TGTGCCAGCAGCTTAGGATTGAGGGCGGGCACAGATACGCAGTATTTT	CASSLGLRAGTDTQYF
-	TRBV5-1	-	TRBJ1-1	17	TGCGCCAGCAGCTTGGCTTACGAGGGAAGTCCGAACACTGAAGCTTTCTTT	CASSLAYEGSPNTEAFF
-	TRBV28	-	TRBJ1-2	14	TGTGCCAGCAGTTTATTGGCAGGGGACTATGGCTACACCTTC	CASSLLAGDYGYTF
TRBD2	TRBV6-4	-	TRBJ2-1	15	TGTGCCAGCAGTCTGGAGACTAGCGAGACTAATGAGCAGTTCTTC	CASSLETSETNEQFF
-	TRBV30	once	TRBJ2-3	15	TGTGCCTGGAGTTGGGGCAGGGCCATCACAGATACGCAGTATTTT	CAWSWGRAITDTQYF
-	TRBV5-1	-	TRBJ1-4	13	TGCGCCAGCAGCTTGCAGTCTAATGAAAAACTGTTTTTT	CASSLQSNEKLFF
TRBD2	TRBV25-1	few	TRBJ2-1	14	TGTGCCAGCACCAAGCGGGAGGGCGTGAATGAGCAGTTCTTC	CASTKREGVNEQFF
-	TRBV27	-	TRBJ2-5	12	TGTGCCAGCAGTTCCCTCCAAGAGACCCAGTACTTC	CASSSLQETQYF
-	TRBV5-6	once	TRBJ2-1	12	TGTGCCAGCGGACCTACTAGCTCTGAGCAGTTCTTC	CASGPTSSEQFF
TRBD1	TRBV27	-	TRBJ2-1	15	TGTGCCAGCAGTTCCGGACAGGGGTCCTACAATGAGCAGTTCTTC	CASSSGQGSYNEQFF
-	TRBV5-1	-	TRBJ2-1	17	TGCGCCAGCAGCTGGGGAGTGGGACAAAGCTCCTACAATGAGCAGTTCTTC	CASSWGVGQSSYNEQFF
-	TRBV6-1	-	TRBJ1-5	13	TGTGCCAGCGGGGCTGTAGGAAGACAGCCCCAGCATTTT	CASGAVGRQPQHF
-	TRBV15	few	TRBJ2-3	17	TGTGCCACCAGCAGAGATCGAACAGTCGTCCTCACAGATACGCAGTATTTT	CATSRDRTVVLTDTQYF
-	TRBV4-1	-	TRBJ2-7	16	TGCGCCAGCAGCCAAGATCCGCGCGCAAGGGGGAACGAGCAGTACTTC	CASSQDPRARGNEQYF
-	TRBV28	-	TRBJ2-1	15	TGTGCCAGCAGTTTAATCCAGGGCCTCTACAATGAGCAGTTCTTC	CASSLIQGLYNEQFF
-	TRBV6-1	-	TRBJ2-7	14	TGTGCCAGCAGTGAGTTGACATACTCCTACGAGCAGTACTTC	CASSELTYSYEQYF
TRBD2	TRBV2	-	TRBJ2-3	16	TGTGCCAGCAGTGCTACGACTAGCGGGAGTGCAGATACGCAGTATTTT	CASSATTSGSADTQYF
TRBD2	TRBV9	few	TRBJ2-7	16	TGTGCCAGCAGCGGACACGGGGCGGGAGGCCCCTACGAGCAGTACTTC	CASSGHGAGGPYEQYF
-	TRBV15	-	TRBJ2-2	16	TGTGCCACCAGCTATTCAGGGGCGGAGAACACCGGGGAGCTGTTTTTT	CATSYSGAENTGELFF
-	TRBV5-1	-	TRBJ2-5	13	TGCGCCAGCAGCAAGACTAGTTTGGAGACCCAGTACTTC	CASSKTSLETQYF
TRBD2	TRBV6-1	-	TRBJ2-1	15	TGTGCCAGCTACCCTAGGACTAGCGGGAGTCCTGAGCAGTTCTTC	CASYPRTSGSPEQFF
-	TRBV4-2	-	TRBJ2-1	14	TGTGCCAGCAGCCAGCAAGCGGTTTACAATGAGCAGTTCTTC	CASSQQAVYNEQFF
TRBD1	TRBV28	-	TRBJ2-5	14	TGTGCCAGCACCAAACAGGGGGGAGGAAAGACCCAGTACTTC	CASTKQGGGKTQYF
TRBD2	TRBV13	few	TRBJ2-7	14	TGTGCCAGCAGCCCTAGCGGGAGGGCCCACGAGCAGTACTTC	CASSPSGRAHEQYF
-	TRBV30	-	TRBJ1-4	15	TGTGCCTGGAGTGGAGGTCTCGGAGGGAATGAAAAACTGTTTTTT	CAWSGGLGGNEKLFF
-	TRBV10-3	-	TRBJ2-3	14	TGTGCCATCACCCCAGGACTAAACACAGATACGCAGTATTTT	CAITPGLNTDTQYF
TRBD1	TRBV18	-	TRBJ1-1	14	TGTGCCAGCTCACCGGGACAGGTGAACACTGAAGCTTTCTTT	CASSPGQVNTEAFF
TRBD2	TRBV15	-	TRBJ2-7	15	TGTGCCACCAGCAGCCTAGCGGGAGCGGCCTACGAGCAGTACTTC	CATSSLAGAAYEQYF
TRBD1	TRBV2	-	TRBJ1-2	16	TGTGCCAGCAGTCAATACAACAGGGGGTCCGACTATGGCTACACCTTC	CASSQYNRGSDYGYTF
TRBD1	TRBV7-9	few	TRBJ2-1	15	TGTGCCAGCAGGTCCGGGACAGGGGGACGCAATGAGCAGTTCTTC	CASRSGTGGRNEQFF
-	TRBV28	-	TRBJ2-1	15	TGTGCCAGCCTAGGCACGGGTGCTTCCCACAATGAGCAGTTCTTC	CASLGTGASHNEQFF
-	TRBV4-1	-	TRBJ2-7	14	TGCGCCAGCAGCCGGGACTTGTATGAATACGAGCAGTACTTC	CASSRDLYEYEQYF
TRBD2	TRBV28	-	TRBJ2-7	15	TGTGCCAGCACCCCCCCGACTAGCGGACCCTACGAGCAGTACTTC	CASTPPTSGPYEQYF
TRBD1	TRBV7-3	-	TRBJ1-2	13	TGTGCCAGCAGCCTGACAGGGGGCGATGGCTACACCTTC	CASSLTGGDGYTF
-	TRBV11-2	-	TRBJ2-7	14	TGTGCCAGCAGTTTTTCCTGGGAGCTCTACGAGCAGTACTTC	CASSFSWELYEQYF
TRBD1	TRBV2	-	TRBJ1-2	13	TGTGCCAGCAGTGAAATGACAGGGGATGGCTACACCTTC	CASSEMTGDGYTF
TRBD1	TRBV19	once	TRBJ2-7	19	TGTGCCAGTAGTGCCTGGCTTGTTCGACAGGGGGGGGGTGTTGACGAGCAGTACTTC	CASSAWLVRQGGGVDEQYF
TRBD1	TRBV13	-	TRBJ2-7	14	TGTGCCAGCAGCTCCGGGACAGGGGTCGACGAGCAGTACTTC	CASSSGTGVDEQYF
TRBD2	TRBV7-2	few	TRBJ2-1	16	TGTGCCAGCAGCCAAACCGGGACTAGCGGGAGAGGTGAGCAGTTCTTC	CASSQTGTSGRGEQFF
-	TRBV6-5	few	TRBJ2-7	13	TGTGCCAGGAGCCTCCTAAGTACCTACGAGCAGTACTTC	CARSLLSTYEQYF